This T cell receptor (beta chain) was identified during a study of T-cell reconstitution after alpha-beta-depleted transplantation in children. Molecular barcoding with unique molecular identifiers was used for the TCRbeta library. TCRdb reanalysed the PCR reads using MiXCR and keeps one entry per CDR3 protein. The table records a few hundred thousand distinct CDR3 sequences, roughly a tenth of them present only once. The CDR3 length is 16 residues. Germline CDR1 reads SGHTA; CDR2 reads FQGNSA. Trimming took 5 bases from V and 5 from J; bases not matched to a gene: 11. The TCR was taken from a human donor who donated a stem cell graft to a child with acute myeloid leukemia. The chain uses TRBV7-2 and TRBJ2-5; 10 bases are a match to TRBD2. Material: PBMCs from the stem cell graft donor, obtained from the stem cell graft. The CDR3 sequence: CASSLSGRAAGETQYF. The DNA of the CDR3 is TGTGCCAGCAGCCTCAGCGGGAGGGCTGCCGGGGAGACCCAGTACTTC.